Listed here are 18 T cell receptor beta chains from one sample, sequenced in a study of T cell repertoires in cytomegalovirus infection. Their antigen targets remain unknown. TCRdb passed the reads through MiXCR, listing each CDR3 protein once. The sample carries some 480,000 distinct CDR3 sequences, 30% to 40% recorded once. This specimen consisted of cultured PBMCs, obtained from culture after CMV antigen stimulation. These receptors were obtained from a human donor in good health (CMV status not recorded). Some clones in this sample may be carry-over from other donors' samples.

The chain has TRBV11-2 and TRBJ1-3; no reliable D call. The CDR3 has 15 amino acids. Germline V gene data show CDR1 as SGHAT and CDR2 as FQNNGV. V lost 8 bases and J 0 bases, leaving 14 bases between the germline ends. The DNA for the CDR3 is TGTGCCAGCGGAATAGGCCAGGTCTCTGGAAACACCATATATTTT. It encodes CASGIGQVSGNTIYF.

This clonotype was observed a few times. The chain carries TRBV11-2 and TRBJ2-1, with TRBD2 as a possible D gene (7 bases). The germline V gene has CDR1 SGHAT and CDR2 FQNNGV. There are 17 residues in the CDR3. Trimming pared 5 bases from V and 0 bases from J, leaving 17 bases between. As DNA, the CDR3 is TGTGCCAGCAGCGCCCTTGGGAGGGGGGGCTCCTACAATGAGCAGTTCTTC. Translating it yields CASSALGRGGSYNEQFF.

This clonotype was found a few times. This rearrangement joins TRBV5-5 to TRBJ2-3; D not resolved. Trimming stripped 4 bases from V and 4 bases from J, with 16 bases between. The CDR3 has 15 amino acids. Germline CDR1 SGHKS, CDR2 YYEKEE (reference sequence). The DNA for the CDR3 is TGTGCCAGCAGCCCCCGTACCGGGCAGGCAGATACGCAGTATTTT. Translating gives CASSPRTGQADTQYF.

This clonotype has only a few counts. The chain joins TRBV7-8 to TRBJ2-2, with unresolved D. In germline, CDR1 is SGHVS, CDR2 FQNEAQ. CDR3 length: 15 amino acids. Trimming pared 7 bases from V and 0 bases from J, leaving 12 bases between. The DNA for the CDR3 is TGTGCCAGCAACCCCAGCAGGACGAACACCGGGGAGCTGTTTTTT. It encodes CASNPSRTNTGELFF. The complete variable domain, with remaining parts taken from reference TRBV7-8 and TRBJ2-2, reads GAGVSQSPRYKVAKRGQDVALRCDPISGHVSLFWYQQALGQGPEFLTYFQNEAQLDKSGLPSDRFFAERPEGSVSTLKIQRTQQEDSAVYLCASNPSRTNTGELFFGEGSRLTVL.

The rearrangement uses TRBV6-6 and TRBJ2-7; D is uncertain. CDR1 and CDR2 from the germline V gene are MNHNY and SVGAGI (reference sequence). The CDR3 has 13 amino acids. V lost 6 bases and J lost 2, with 11 bases in between. As DNA, the CDR3 is TGTGCCAGCAGAACTAAGTTCGCCTACGAGCAGTACTTC. Its translation is CASRTKFAYEQYF.

This clonotype showed up many times. The chain uses TRBV7-2 and TRBJ2-7, with D perhaps TRBD2 (7 bases). The germline CDR1 and CDR2 sequences are SGHTA and FQGNSA. V was pared by 7 bases and J by 2 bases, with 21 bases between. This CDR3 region has 16 residues. The CDR3 reads CASMGRGAGSPYEQYF. As DNA, the CDR3 is TGTGCCAGCATGGGGAGGGGGGCGGGATCCCCCTACGAGCAGTACTTC.

The gene calls are TRBV7-2 and TRBJ2-1; D could derive from TRBD1 or TRBD2 (6 bases each). Deletions cut 5 bases from V and 4 bases from J, with 15 bases between. This CDR3 spans 15 amino acids. Looked up from germline, CDR1 is SGHTA and CDR2 is FQGNSA. CDR3: CASSRGLPGYNEQFF. In nucleotides, the CDR3 is TGTGCCAGCAGCCGGGGGCTCCCGGGATACAATGAGCAGTTCTTC. The complete variable domain, with remaining parts taken from reference TRBV7-2 and TRBJ2-1, reads GAGVSQSPSNKVTEKGKDVELRCDPISGHTALYWYRQSLGQGLEFLIYFQGNSAPDKSGLPSDRFSAERTGGSVSTLTIQRTQQEDSAVYLCASSRGLPGYNEQFFGPGTRLTVL.

This chain uses TRBV11-1 with TRBJ2-1; 7 bases align to TRBD1. Germline V gene data show CDR1 as SGHAT and CDR2 as FQDESV (reference sequence). V trimming: 2 bases; J trimming: 3 bases; junction bases outside the gene matches: 4. This CDR3 has 15 residues. This chain's CDR3 is CASSLQAGGYNEQFF. DNA of the CDR3: TGTGCCAGCAGCTTACAGGCAGGGGGCTACAATGAGCAGTTCTTC.

The chain joins TRBV29-1 to TRBJ2-3, with TRBD1 identical over 7 bases. V lost 5 bases, J lost 0 bases, and 8 bases stayed unmatched. CDR1 and CDR2 from the germline V gene are SQVTM and ANQGSEA. This CDR3 is 15 amino acids long. The DNA of the CDR3 is TGCAGCGTTAAGTCGTGGGACAGAAGCACAGATACGCAGTATTTT. Translating gives CSVKSWDRSTDTQYF.

The J gene is TRBJ2-3, the V gene TRBV4-1; 15 nucleotides match TRBD2. The CDR3 is 19 residues long. Germline lookup yields CDR1 MGHRA and CDR2 YSYEKL. The trim removed 5 bases at V and 6 bases at J, leaving 15 bases unmatched. CDR3 sequence: CASSFRTSGRAEEWDTQYF. CDR3 nucleotides: TGCGCCAGCAGCTTCCGGACTAGCGGGAGGGCGGAGGAGTGGGATACGCAGTATTTT.

This clonotype was seen repeatedly, ten times or more. V gene TRBV7-2 combines with J gene TRBJ2-7; 9 bases agree with TRBD2. V gave up 8 bases and J gave up 5 bases; unmatched junction bases: 10. Germline V gene sequence: CDR1 SGHTA, CDR2 FQGNSA. The CDR3 sequence is 14 residues long. The CDR3 DNA is TGTGCCAGCGGTGTCGGGACTAGCATCCACGAGCAGTACTTC. It yields the protein CASGVGTSIHEQYF. Variable domain in full (rest from reference TRBV7-2 and TRBJ2-7): GAGVSQSPSNKVTEKGKDVELRCDPISGHTALYWYRQSLGQGLEFLIYFQGNSAPDKSGLPSDRFSAERTGGSVSTLTIQRTQQEDSAVYLCASGVGTSIHEQYFGPGTRLTVT.

This clonotype came up a few times. The rearrangement uses TRBV20-1 and TRBJ2-3; D unresolved. CDR1 DFQATT and CDR2 SNEGSKA come from the germline V gene (reference sequence). There are 15 residues in the CDR3. Trimming took 6 bases from V and 2 from J, leaving 18 bases between them. The CDR3 DNA sequence: TGCAGTGCGATAGACGCCCTCGCAACCACAGATACGCAGTATTTT. This translates into CSAIDALATTDTQYF.

The rearrangement links TRBV5-1 to TRBJ2-3; either TRBD1 or TRBD2 may supply D (7 bases each). V lost 4 bases, J lost 5 bases, and 17 bases lay in between. Looked up from germline, CDR1 is SGHRS and CDR2 is YFSETQ. The CDR3 sequence is 15 residues long. For the CDR3, the DNA is TGCGCCAGCAGCCTCTGGGAGGGGGCGGAAGATACGCAGTATTTT. This sequence encodes CASSLWEGAEDTQYF. Drawing the rest from reference TRBV5-1 and TRBJ2-3, the complete variable domain is KAGVTQTPRYLIKTRGQQVTLSCSPISGHRSVSWYQQTPGQGLQFLFEYFSETQRNKGNFPGRFSGRQFSNSRSEMNVSTLELGDSALYLCASSLWEGAEDTQYFGPGTRLTVL.

This chain joins TRBV11-2 and TRBJ2-7, with D unclear. The CDR3 length is 13 residues. Germline CDR1 reads SGHAT; CDR2 reads FQNNGV. Trimming shortened V by 3 bases and J by 2 bases, and 8 bases separated the two germline ends. CDR3 sequence (DNA): TGTGCCAGCAGCTTTGACCCTGCCTACGAGCAGTACGTC. The encoded protein is CASSFDPAYEQYV.

This clonotype is large (0.1 to 1%) by share. The chain joins TRBV28 to TRBJ1-5; maybe TRBD1 (5 bases). Trimming pared 5 bases from V and 9 bases from J, leaving 20 bases between. This CDR3 has 15 amino acids. Germline CDR1 is MDHEN and CDR2 is SYDVKM. Here the CDR3 DNA reads TGTGCCAGCAGTCTGCTCAGGGTTTTAGGTGCGCCCCAGCATTTT. It encodes CASSLLRVLGAPQHF. The full variable domain, completed using reference TRBV28 and TRBJ1-5, is DVKVTQSSRYLVKRTGEKVFLECVQDMDHENMFWYRQDPGLGLRLIYFSYDVKMKEKGDIPEGYSVSREKKERFSLILESASTNQTSMYLCASSLLRVLGAPQHFGDGTRLSIL.

CDR3 in amino acids: CASSSFGARGTEAFF. The CDR3 coding sequence is TGTGCCAGCAGTTCGTTTGGGGCCAGGGGGACTGAAGCTTTCTTT. The chain joins TRBV6-2 or TRBV6-3 to TRBJ1-1; TRBD1 matches 7 bases. Germline lookup yields CDR1 MNHEY and CDR2 SVGEGT. The trim removed 4 bases at V and 5 bases at J, leaving 10 bases unmatched. CDR3 length: 15 amino acids.

V usage is TRBV7-2 and J usage is TRBJ2-7; D may be TRBD1 (6 bases). The CDR3 contains 14 residues. V dropped 1 base and J dropped 4 bases, with 11 bases sitting between them. Germline assignment: CDR1 SGHTA and CDR2 FQGNSA. CDR3 DNA: TGTGCCAGCAGCTTAGGTAGCAGGGGTTACGAGCAGTACTTC. Encoded protein: CASSLGSRGYEQYF.

This rearrangement joins TRBV12-3 or TRBV12-4 to TRBJ1-3; a possible D gene is TRBD1 (6 bases). The CDR3 consists of 13 residues. V lost 8 bases, J lost 0 bases, and 8 bases lay in between. The DNA of the CDR3 is TGTGCCAGCGACAGGACCTCTGGAAACACCATATATTTT. Its translation: CASDRTSGNTIYF.